The rows below give T cell receptor beta chains drawn from one sample of a study of shared clonotypes between healthy human individuals. Profiling relied on immunoSEQ multiplex PCR, and the TCRdb table lists in-frame clones only, not all of them. The sample lists around 1,000,000 clones, 60% to 85% seen once, with roughly 0.82% in the top ten. The sequencing input was memory CD4+ T cells from PBMCs. The receptors derive from a man younger than 35 in good health. Some clones in this sample may be carry-over from other donors' samples. CDR3s include the opening cysteine and the closing phenylalanine or tryptophan. A D gene is named only where the DNA matches it firmly. The size entry is marked missing in some rows and otherwise reads once, few, many or a size class.

TGTGCCAGCAGCTTAACTCCTAGCAAGGGCCGAGAGACCCAGTACTTC,CASSLTPSKGRETQYF,-,TRBJ2-5,TRBV7-3,-
TGCAGCGTAGGGGCTGGAGATGGGGGGACCCAGTACTTC,CSVGAGDGGTQYF,-,TRBJ2-5,TRBV29-1,-
TGCGCCAGCAGCCGCGGAACTGCGAACACTGAAGCTTTCTTT,CASSRGTANTEAFF,-,TRBJ1-1,TRBV5-1,-
TGTGCCTGGAGTGTACGAGATACGCAGTATTTT,CAWSVRDTQYF,-,TRBJ2-3,TRBV30,-
TGTGCCAGCAGTTTGGGACACAACTCCTACGAGCAGTACTTC,CASSLGHNSYEQYF,-,TRBJ2-7,TRBV27,-
TGTGCCAGTCACCTGGGTGGCACAGATACGCAGTATTTT,CASHLGGTDTQYF,-,TRBJ2-3,TRBV19,-
TGTGCCAGCAGTTACCTGAAACAGGGGGCGGGAGGTCCCATATATTTT,CASSYLKQGAGGPIYF,TRBD1,TRBJ1-3,TRBV6-6,-
TGTGCCAGCAGCGCCGACCCCGGGGGCTACACCTTC,CASSADPGGYTF,-,TRBJ1-2,TRBV9,-
TGTGCCAGCTCACCACTCGGGAGCCCCACCTACGAGCAGTACTTC,CASSPLGSPTYEQYF,-,TRBJ2-7,TRBV18,once
TGTGCCAGCAGTTTATTATCTAGTGGGGACAGGAAGAACACTGAATCTTTCTTT,CASSLLSSGDRKNTESFF,TRBD1,TRBJ1-1,TRBV28,-
TGTGCCAGCAGCGTAGCCCTTGGCGGGGCGTACGAGCAGTACTTC,CASSVALGGAYEQYF,-,TRBJ2-7,TRBV9,-
TGTGCCAGCAGTGAAGCCACTCACAGGGCCTCCTACCTCACAGATACGCAGTATTTT,CASSEATHRASYLTDTQYF,-,TRBJ2-3,TRBV6-1,-
TGCGCCAGCAGCTGGGGAGGAGGGCCTCCGAACACTGAAGCTTTCTTT,CASSWGGGPPNTEAFF,-,TRBJ1-1,TRBV5-1,-
TGTGCCAGCAGGTCCGGCGACTGGGACCGTAGTGACCAGTACTTC,CASRSGDWDRSDQYF,-,TRBJ2-5,TRBV27,-
TGTGCCAGTAGTCCTCTCGTGGGTCCTTCCTACGAGCAGTACTTC,CASSPLVGPSYEQYF,-,TRBJ2-7,TRBV19,once
TGTGCCAGCAGTGAATGGGACTCCAGAAGCACAGATACGCAGTATTTT,CASSEWDSRSTDTQYF,-,TRBJ2-3,TRBV6-1,-
TGTGCCAGCAGTCTAGAGGCTACGCAGTATTTT,CASSLEATQYF,-,TRBJ2-3,TRBV28,few
TGTGCCAGCAGTTTACACTCAGGGATCTACGAGCAGTACTTC,CASSLHSGIYEQYF,-,TRBJ2-7,TRBV28,-
TGTGCCAGCAGTGAAATTTTCGGCAATGAGCAGTTCTTC,CASSEIFGNEQFF,-,TRBJ2-1,TRBV25-1,few
TGTGCCAGCAGGCCGACAGGGATGAACACTGAAGCTTTCTTT,CASRPTGMNTEAFF,TRBD1,TRBJ1-1,TRBV11-2,-
TGTGCCAGCAGCTGGGGGGACGGCGGGGGACCCCAGCATTTT,CASSWGDGGGPQHF,-,TRBJ1-5,TRBV5-6,few
TGCGCCAGCAGCTTGGCCTTGGGGGGAGAGACCCAGTACTTC,CASSLALGGETQYF,-,TRBJ2-5,TRBV5-1,-
TGTGCCAGTAGGGGCACTGAAGCTTTCTTT,CASRGTEAFF,-,TRBJ1-1,TRBV28,-
TGTGCCAGCAGTTTAGGGGACAGGGCTGGGCAGCCCCAGCATTTT,CASSLGDRAGQPQHF,TRBD1,TRBJ1-5,TRBV28,-
TGTGCCAGCAGCACGACGACAGGGGTGGATGAAAAACTGTTTTTT,CASSTTTGVDEKLFF,TRBD1,TRBJ1-4,TRBV7-9,-
TGTGCCAGCAGCCTAAAATACCGGACAGGGCGTAGTGGCTACACCTTC,CASSLKYRTGRSGYTF,TRBD1,TRBJ1-2,TRBV5-4,-
TGTGCCACCGGAACAGGGGCTGAAGAGACCCAGTACTTC,CATGTGAEETQYF,TRBD1,TRBJ2-5,TRBV10-3,-
TGTGCCAGTCCTTTCAAACTCCTACCGGGACACGAAATTCCCTCCCCCTCTGGAAACACCATATATTTT,CASPFKLLPGHEIPSPSGNTIYF,-,TRBJ1-3,TRBV19,-
TGCGCCAGCAGCTGGGCAGCGGGAGGGCAAGAGACCCAGTACTTC,CASSWAAGGQETQYF,TRBD2,TRBJ2-5,TRBV5-1,many
TGTGCCTGGAGCGCCACCGGGACAGCAACAGATACGCAGTATTTT,CAWSATGTATDTQYF,TRBD1,TRBJ2-3,TRBV30,-
TGTGCCAGCAGCTTCCGGAACTTTGGCTACGAGCAGTACTTC,CASSFRNFGYEQYF,-,TRBJ2-7,TRBV27,few
TGTGCCAGTAGTAATGAAGGCTCTAGCAATCAGCCCCAGCATTTT,CASSNEGSSNQPQHF,-,TRBJ1-5,TRBV19,-
TGTGCCAGCAGTTTGGTCCAGACCGAAAAACTGTTTTTT,CASSLVQTEKLFF,-,TRBJ1-4,TRBV27,-
TGTGCCAGTAGTTTGGACAGCTTTAATGAAAAACTGTTTTTT,CASSLDSFNEKLFF,-,TRBJ1-4,TRBV19,once